Listed here are 30 T cell receptor beta chains from one sample, sequenced in a study of T cell responses to AZD1222 COVID-19 vaccine. Some clones are missing from TCRdb's copy, which holds only in-frame ones; the method was immunoSEQ multiplex PCR. The profile shows under 150,000 clones, roughly 91% of them singletons. Sequenced here: peripheral blood, sampled on day 0 of AZD1222 vaccination. The receptors here all came from an adult in good health.

Written as DNA, the CDR3 is TGTGCCTGGAGTGTACTCGAGGGATCTGAAGCTTTCTTT. This translates into CAWSVLEGSEAFF. The chain combines TRBV30 with TRBJ1-1; D gene uncertain. Germline CDR1 reads GTSNPN; CDR2 reads SVGIG (reference sequence). Trimming pared 0 bases from V and 6 bases from J, leaving 11 bases between. This CDR3 has 13 residues.

V and J are TRBV27 and TRBJ2-7; weak D call: TRBD1 (5 bases). The germline CDR1 and CDR2 sequences are MNHEY and SMNVEV (reference sequence). The CDR3 consists of 15 residues. V was trimmed by 5 bases and J by 3 bases, leaving 17 bases between them. The CDR3 coding sequence is TGTGCCAGCAGTCCAATAGGGCAGGGTAACTACGAGCAGTACTTC. Translated: CASSPIGQGNYEQYF.

This chain uses TRBV7-2 with TRBJ1-5; possibly TRBD1 for D (5 bases). Germline V lookup: CDR1 SGHTA, CDR2 FQGNSA. V was shortened by 4 bases and J by 2 bases, with 12 bases between the two germline ends. The CDR3 has 15 amino acids. CDR3 nucleotides: TGTGCCAGCAGCTCTGGGAGGGGTGGCAATCAGCCCCAGCATTTT. Protein product: CASSSGRGGNQPQHF.

The chain joins TRBV11-2 to TRBJ1-2; D call uncertain. Between the trimmed V and J ends, which lost 5 bases and 8 bases, there was a span of 9 bases. The CDR3 loop spans 11 amino acids. CDR1 and CDR2 from the germline V gene are SGHAT and FQNNGV. This CDR3 reads CASSGPRGYTF. CDR3 sequence (DNA): TGTGCCAGCAGCGGGCCTAGGGGCTACACCTTC.

The chain couples TRBV7-2 to TRBJ2-1, with a possible D match to TRBD2 (5 bases). The CDR3 is 13 residues long. The ends were cut back, 2 bases at V and 7 bases at J, with 9 bases in the middle. Germline V lookup: CDR1 SGHTA, CDR2 FQGNSA. The CDR3 here is CASSLPQRNEQFF. The CDR3 region has the DNA TGTGCCAGCAGCTTACCCCAGCGGAATGAGCAGTTCTTC.

The V call is TRBV6-1, the J call TRBJ2-5; TRBD2 agrees at 7 bases. This CDR3 has 16 amino acids. Germline values: CDR1 MNHNS, CDR2 SASEGT. Trimming took 2 bases from V and 4 from J; bases not matched to a gene: 10. CDR3 nucleotides: TGTGCCAGCAGTGAATATATCGCGGGAGAGAGAGAGACCCAGTACTTC. It encodes CASSEYIAGERETQYF.

This clone showed up just once. The chain recombines TRBV3-1 (or the pseudogene TRBV3-2) with TRBJ1-2; 11 bases are a match to TRBD1. The CDR3 length is 13 residues. With 6 bases clipped from V and 8 bases from J, the junction kept 5 bases outside the gene matches. The germline CDR1 and CDR2 sequences are LGHDT and YNNKEL (reference sequence). Here the CDR3 DNA reads TGTGCCAGCAGAGGACAGGGGGCAGGGGGCTACACCTTC. Encoded protein: CASRGQGAGGYTF.

The chain recombines TRBV7-2 with TRBJ1-6, with TRBD1 identical over 7 bases. Germline assignment: CDR1 SGHTA and CDR2 FQGNSA. The J segment lost 8 bases and the V segment lost 5 bases, leaving 9 bases of the junction unmatched. The CDR3 has 15 residues. The CDR3 region has the DNA TGTGCCAGCAGCCAGGGACAGCCAGGGGATTCACCCCTCCACTTT. It is translated as CASSQGQPGDSPLHF.

The chain recombines TRBV11-3 with TRBJ2-1, with D maybe TRBD1 (6 bases). The CDR3 has 15 residues. The germline V gene has CDR1 SGHNT and CDR2 YENEEA. Trimming shortened V by 0 bases and J by 7 bases, and 13 bases separated the two germline ends. CDR3 loop: CASSLDLGQGNEQFF. The CDR3 DNA reads as TGTGCCAGCAGCTTAGATCTCGGGCAGGGGAATGAGCAGTTCTTC.

This chain connects TRBV12-5 to TRBJ2-5; D remains ambiguous. Trimming removed 8 bases from V and 3 bases from J, with 13 bases in between. Germline V gene lookup returns CDR1 LGHNT and CDR2 FRNRAP. The CDR3 is 13 residues long. Here the CDR3 DNA reads TGTGCTAGTCTTGGCAGGAACGAAGAGACCCAGTACTTC. It translates to CASLGRNEETQYF.

The chain couples TRBV14 to TRBJ2-7, with unresolved D. This CDR3 contains 12 residues. Trimming removed 4 bases at V and 3 bases at J, with 7 bases between. CDR1 and CDR2 (germline): SGHDN, FVKESK. As DNA, the CDR3 is TGTGCCAGCAGCCTTCATCACTACGAGCAGTACTTC. The encoded protein is CASSLHHYEQYF.

This chain connects TRBV19 to TRBJ1-5, with D tentatively TRBD1 (5 bases). Trimming stripped 3 bases from V and 7 bases from J, with 10 bases between. Germline V gene sequence: CDR1 LNHDA, CDR2 SQIVND (reference sequence). The CDR3 sequence is 13 residues long. This chain's CDR3 is CASSMGTRQPQHF. The CDR3 region has the DNA TGTGCCAGTAGTATGGGGACCCGCCAGCCCCAGCATTTT.

This chain links TRBV29-1 with TRBJ1-4; D might be TRBD1 (5 bases). The germline V and J ends were trimmed by 3 bases and 8 bases, with 16 bases remaining between them. The CDR3 spans 14 residues. Germline-derived CDR1 and CDR2 are SQVTM and ANQGSEA. Written as DNA, the CDR3 is TGCAGCGTTGATCCGACTGGTAGGGGCGAAAAACTGTTTTTT. Its translation is CSVDPTGRGEKLFF.

CDR3 bases: TGTGCCAGCAGCGTCGACCCTAGCGGGGTAACCCGGACCCAGTACTTC. This codes for CASSVDPSGVTRTQYF. The chain carries TRBV7-2 and TRBJ2-5; 9 nucleotides match TRBD2. Looked up from germline, CDR1 is SGHTA and CDR2 is FQGNSA. V lost 5 bases, J lost 7 bases, and 14 bases stayed unmatched. The CDR3 runs to 16 residues.

This clone was detected only a few times. The V and J genes are TRBV27 and TRBJ2-7, with TRBD1 matching 7 bases. Germline CDR1 and CDR2: MNHEY and SMNVEV (reference sequence). With 4 bases clipped from V and 2 bases from J, the junction kept 8 bases outside the gene matches. The CDR3 consists of 15 residues. DNA of the CDR3: TGTGCCAGCAGTTCAAACAGGGGAACAACCTACGAGCAGTACTTC. Residues: CASSSNRGTTYEQYF.

The chain links TRBV5-1 to TRBJ1-2; maybe TRBD1 (5 bases). V lost 0 bases to trimming and J lost 8 bases, with 17 bases between them. The CDR3 loop spans 15 amino acids. Germline assignment: CDR1 SGHRS and CDR2 YFSETQ. The CDR3 coding sequence is TGCGCCAGCAGCTTGGAGGGGACGGATACGAGGGGCTACACCTTC. Translating it yields CASSLEGTDTRGYTF. The variable domain in full, with the rest retrieved from reference TRBV5-1 and TRBJ1-2, is KAGVTQTPRYLIKTRGQQVTLSCSPISGHRSVSWYQQTPGQGLQFLFEYFSETQRNKGNFPGRFSGRQFSNSRSEMNVSTLELGDSALYLCASSLEGTDTRGYTFGSGTRLTVV.

A single count supports this clone. The chain couples TRBV6-5 to TRBJ1-2; 8 nucleotides align to TRBD1. CDR3 size: 13 residues. CDR1 and CDR2 from the germline V gene are MNHEY and SVGAGI. J gave up 3 bases and V 4 bases, and 1 base lay outside the gene matches. CDR3 nucleotide sequence: TGTGCCAGCAGTTTCAGGGGGCACTATGGCTACACCTTC. Translating gives CASSFRGHYGYTF.

The chain has TRBV7-9 and TRBJ1-4, with D possibly matching TRBD1 (5 bases). The germline CDR1 and CDR2 sequences are SEHNR and FQNEAQ (reference sequence). The CDR3 sequence is 14 residues long. Trimming shortened V by 6 bases and J by 4 bases, and 12 bases separated the two germline ends. The CDR3 nucleotides are TGTGCCAGCAGTCGGGACGGAATTAATGAAAAACTGTTTTTT. Translation: CASSRDGINEKLFF.

The genes are TRBV5-1 and TRBJ2-1, with 7 bases fitting TRBD2. CDR1 is SGHRS and CDR2 is YFSETQ in the germline V gene. V was pared by 10 bases and J by 7 bases, with 14 bases of the junction left unmatched. The CDR3 extends over 14 amino acids. In DNA, the CDR3 is TGCGCCTGTACCGGGGAGGGCCGAGGGAATGAGCAGTTCTTC. Translated, it gives CACTGEGRGNEQFF.

This rearrangement joins TRBV19 to TRBJ2-3; tentative D call: TRBD2 (6 bases). CDR1 is LNHDA, CDR2 SQIVND, per germline (reference sequence). Between the trimmed V and J ends, which lost 2 bases and 1 base, there was a span of 7 bases. CDR3 length: 14 amino acids. CDR3: CASSIPGGTDTQYF. Here the CDR3 DNA reads TGTGCCAGTAGTATACCGGGAGGCACAGATACGCAGTATTTT.

This clone was found once. The chain couples TRBV9 to TRBJ1-3, with D tentatively TRBD1 (5 bases). Germline V gene sequence: CDR1 SGDLS, CDR2 YYNGEE. This CDR3 region has 16 residues. Trimming left V 4 bases short and J 2 bases short, with 16 bases between. CDR3 in amino acids: CASSPGPPGAGNTIYF. CDR3 bases: TGTGCCAGCAGCCCGGGGCCTCCCGGGGCTGGAAACACCATATATTTT.

The chain joins TRBV5-4 to TRBJ2-1; 9 positions agree with TRBD2. CDR1 and CDR2 from the germline V gene are SGHNT and YYREEE (reference sequence). V shed 4 bases and J 3 bases; nucleotides not matched to a gene: 5. There are 15 residues in the CDR3. The CDR3 coding sequence is TGTGCCAGCAGCGTCGGGACTAGCTTCTACAATGAGCAGTTCTTC. Amino acid sequence: CASSVGTSFYNEQFF.

This chain links TRBV9 with TRBJ1-4; perhaps TRBD1 as D (5 bases). Per germline, CDR1 SGDLS and CDR2 YYNGEE. This CDR3 contains 15 residues. Trimming cost V 0 bases and J 7 bases, with 13 bases left between them. The DNA of the CDR3 is TGTGCCAGCAGCGTAGATTGGGGGGAGGGTGAAAAACTGTTTTTT. It encodes CASSVDWGEGEKLFF.

V and J are TRBV6-5 and TRBJ2-1, with 10 bases matching TRBD1. With V trimmed by 2 bases and J by 10 bases, 8 bases remained unmatched. This CDR3 comprises 15 residues. Germline-derived CDR1 and CDR2 are MNHEY and SVGAGI. Written as DNA, the CDR3 is TGTGCCAGCAGTTACACCGGGACAGGGGAAGGCGAGCAGTTCTTC. As protein: CASSYTGTGEGEQFF.

A note on this clone: The same CDR3 arises from other DNA sequences in this sample as well. The J gene is TRBJ1-2, the V gene TRBV12-3 or TRBV12-4, with unresolved D. The CDR3 extends over 13 amino acids. Trimming took 1 base from V and 2 from J, leaving 5 bases between them. This CDR3 reads CASSLGPNYGYTF. CDR3 DNA: TGTGCCAGCAGTTTAGGACCAAACTATGGCTACACCTTC.

The chain uses TRBV18 and TRBJ1-2; possible D gene TRBD1, 6 bases. The germline gives CDR1 KGHSH, CDR2 LQKENI. CDR3 size: 15 residues. V lost 5 bases and J 3 bases, leaving 16 bases between the germline ends. The CDR3, as DNA: TGTGCCAGCTCAGCCTTTAACAGGGATCACTATGGCTACACCTTC. Amino acids: CASSAFNRDHYGYTF.

The rearrangement links TRBV7-2 to TRBJ1-1, with D possibly TRBD1 on 6 matching bases. The V and J ends lost 3 bases and 12 bases respectively, with 17 bases between them. Per germline, CDR1 SGHTA and CDR2 FQGNSA. CDR3 size: 13 residues. The CDR3 coding sequence is TGTGCCAGCAGCTTCTCGAGGACAGAGTCTTCTTTCTTT. Translation: CASSFSRTESSFF.

This rearrangement joins TRBV19 to TRBJ1-2, with a weak D call TRBD1 (5 bases). V lost 6 bases and J 3 bases, leaving 20 bases between the germline ends. This CDR3 region has 16 residues. Germline loops: CDR1 LNHDA, CDR2 SQIVND (reference sequence). This CDR3 is CASSPNQAGLYYGYTF. CDR3 coding DNA: TGTGCCAGTAGCCCTAACCAGGCAGGGCTTTACTATGGCTACACCTTC. Drawing the rest from reference TRBV19 and TRBJ1-2, the complete variable domain is DGGITQSPKYLFRKEGQNVTLSCEQNLNHDAMYWYRQDPGQGLRLIYYSQIVNDFQKGDIAEGYSVSREKKESFPLTVTSAQKNPTAFYLCASSPNQAGLYYGYTFGSGTRLTVV.

The CDR3 protein is CAGRDANTGELFF. The DNA of the CDR3 is TGTGCCGGGAGGGACGCGAACACCGGGGAGCTGTTTTTT. The rearrangement joins TRBV10-3 to TRBJ2-2, with 7 bases fitting TRBD2. The junction had 3 bases not matched to a gene; V was cut back by 11 bases and J by 0 bases. CDR3 length: 13 residues. CDR1 ENHRY and CDR2 SYGVKD come from the germline V gene.

The chain employs TRBV3-1 (or the pseudogene TRBV3-2) and TRBJ2-7, with TRBD2 as a possible D gene (6 bases). The germline CDR1 and CDR2 sequences are LGHDT and YNNKEL (reference sequence). This CDR3 region has 13 residues. V lost 0 bases and J 4 bases, leaving 7 bases between the germline ends. The CDR3 DNA reads TGTGCCAGCAGCCAAGACGGGGGATACGAGCAGTACTTC. It specifies CASSQDGGYEQYF.